This TCR beta chain was identified during a study of shared clonotypes between healthy human individuals. This clone was observed a few times. This CDR3 is built from 13 residues. Trimming removed 2 bases from V and 6 bases from J, with 11 bases in between. In germline, CDR1 is MGHDK, CDR2 SYGVNS. The assay was immunoSEQ multiplex PCR, and TCRdb's table has in-frame clones only and misses some. The table shows about half a million clones, with roughly 83% occurring only once. The sequencing input was PBMCs. This clonotype was obtained from a woman in her forties in good health. Some clones in this sample may be carry-over from other donors' samples. This chain connects TRBV25-1 to TRBJ2-7; D uncertain. This chain's CDR3 is CASSEPPPSEQYF. The DNA for the CDR3 is TGTGCCAGCAGTGAACCCCCTCCCAGCGAGCAGTACTTC.